A single sample is the source of the 7 T cell receptor beta chains below, sequenced in a study of T cell changes during pregnancy in multiple sclerosis. Here immunoSEQ multiplex PCR was the method, and the copy in TCRdb shows in-frame clones only, minus some. The table shows about 77,000 clones, with around 91% occurring only once. The sequences come from peripheral blood, collected before pregnancy. These TCRs come from a female donor with multiple sclerosis, enrolled in a pregnancy study.

V and J are TRBV10-3 and TRBJ1-2; TRBD1 aligns across 11 bases. Trimming cost V 7 bases and J 4 bases; bases outside gene matches: 11. Germline CDR1 and CDR2: ENHRY and SYGVKD. The CDR3 is 16 amino acids. The CDR3 sequence is CAITRDRGGSSYGYTF. CDR3 nucleotide sequence: TGTGCCATCACCCGGGACAGGGGGGGGAGTTCCTATGGCTACACCTTC.

The gene calls are TRBV7-9 and TRBJ2-3, with D unresolved. The CDR3 has 16 residues. V was clipped by 1 base and J by 1 base, with 12 bases between them. Germline CDR1 reads SEHNR; CDR2 reads FQNEAQ (reference sequence). CDR3 in amino acids: CASSLVPGGRTDTQYF. CDR3 nucleotide sequence: TGTGCCAGCAGCTTAGTACCCGGCGGTCGCACAGATACGCAGTATTTT.

The V gene is TRBV2, the J gene TRBJ2-2; D perhaps matches TRBD2 (6 bases). From germline, CDR1 is SNHLY and CDR2 FYNNEI. V lost 6 bases to trimming and J lost 6 bases, with 14 bases between them. CDR3 size: 14 residues. CDR3 sequence: CASRGLLNSGELFF. CDR3 sequence (DNA): TGTGCCAGCAGGGGACTCCTAAATTCCGGGGAGCTGTTTTTT.

The chain carries TRBV11-2 and TRBJ1-1; D remains unclear. CDR1 SGHAT and CDR2 FQNNGV come from the germline V gene. CDR3 length: 17 residues. Trimming took off 4 bases at V and 1 base at J, with 19 bases between the two ends. CDR3 DNA: TGTGCCAGCAGCTCACAGTTTGGCTTCTATAGGAACACTGAAGCTTTCTTT. Translated, it gives CASSSQFGFYRNTEAFF.

The genes are TRBV28 and TRBJ1-6, with TRBD1 as a possible D gene (5 bases). The CDR3 loop spans 14 amino acids. V was clipped by 5 bases and J by 4 bases, with 9 bases between them. Germline values: CDR1 MDHEN, CDR2 SYDVKM. The CDR3 DNA follows: TGTGCCAGCAGTCTACAGGATTATAATTCACCCCTCCACTTT. Its translation is CASSLQDYNSPLHF.

The CDR3 DNA reads TGCGCCAGCAGCTACTCCGGGACAGGGAACGAGGGCTACACCTTC. It specifies CASSYSGTGNEGYTF. This sequence joins TRBV5-1 and TRBJ1-2; 9 nucleotides agree with TRBD1. The CDR3 is made up of 15 amino acids. Looked up from germline, CDR1 is SGHRS and CDR2 is YFSETQ. V lost 3 bases to trimming and J lost 8 bases; unmatched junction nucleotides: 11.

V gene TRBV7-8 combines with J gene TRBJ1-1; 7 bases align to TRBD1. This CDR3 is 15 amino acids long. The ends lost 4 bases at V and 1 base at J; junction bases unmatched: 6. Germline CDR1 and CDR2: SGHVS and FQNEAQ. The CDR3: CASSSPRTGNTEAFF. For the CDR3, the DNA is TGTGCCAGCAGCTCTCCTCGGACAGGGAACACTGAAGCTTTCTTT.